This T cell receptor beta chain was sequenced in a study of CD8 T cells in Susac syndrome. The V and J ends lost 6 bases and 1 base respectively, with 10 bases between them. Germline V gene data show CDR1 as DFQATT and CDR2 as SNEGSKA (reference sequence). CDR3 length: 12 residues. Reverse transcription of about 0.45 to 1 ug RNA was performed with random hexamers. One entry per CDR3 protein, called by TCRdb with MiXCR from the immunoSEQ multiplex PCR reads. The sample consists of some 170,000 distinct CDR3 sequences, about 94% of them appearing once. This receptor was obtained from a human donor in good health. The chain uses TRBV20-1 and TRBJ2-7, with a tentative D call TRBD1 (5 bases). The sequenced sample consisted of CD4+ T cells from PBMCs. The CDR3 DNA reads as TGCAGTGCCCTACAGGCTTCCTACGAGCAGTACTTC. Translated, it gives CSALQASYEQYF.